The T cell receptor (beta chain) described here comes from a study of blood T cell repertoires in COVID-19. Germline assignment: CDR1 MNHEY and CDR2 SVGEGT. This CDR3 is built from 13 residues. Trimming cost V 6 bases and J 2 bases, with 10 bases left between them. How the authors handled the data: Reference gene primer amplification yielded estimated nucleated cell counts. Sequencing was performed with immunoSEQ multiplex PCR; in TCRdb, only in-frame clones are kept and a portion is missing. V, J and clone size were drawn from that table, and D and trimming were deduced from the DNA. The table shows approximately 250,000 clones, with around 90% occurring only once.

The sequenced sample was PBMCs or T cells enriched from blood (not recorded which). The sequence was obtained from a woman aged 25 to 45 with acute COVID-19. The chain combines TRBV6-2 or TRBV6-3 with TRBJ1-2; weak D call: TRBD1 (5 bases). CDR3 loop: CASSQDMNYGYTF. The CDR3 DNA reads as TGTGCCAGCAGCCAGGACATGAACTATGGCTACACCTTC.